One and the same sample provided the 7 T cell receptor beta chains below, sequenced in a study of T cell changes during pregnancy in multiple sclerosis. Profiling relied on immunoSEQ multiplex PCR, and the TCRdb table lists in-frame clones only, not all of them. Here the sample spans tens of thousands of clones, roughly 94% being singletons. Source: CD8+ T cells from peripheral blood mononuclear cells, taken after pregnancy. These receptors were obtained from a female donor with multiple sclerosis, enrolled in a pregnancy study.

The chain combines TRBV4-2 with TRBJ1-1, with D maybe TRBD1 (5 bases). This CDR3 has 13 amino acids. Trimming stripped 7 bases from V and 3 bases from J, with 12 bases between. Germline loops: CDR1 LGHNA, CDR2 YNFKEQ. DNA of the CDR3: TGTGCCAGCAAGTACCAGGGTGACACTGAAGCTTTCTTT. Translation gives CASKYQGDTEAFF.

The chain's CDR3 is CASSQGLASGTDTQYF. The CDR3 bases are TGTGCCAGCAGCCAAGGTTTGGCTAGCGGGACAGATACGCAGTATTTT. This chain uses TRBV4-2 with TRBJ2-3; TRBD2 agrees at 8 bases. Germline V gene sequence: CDR1 LGHNA, CDR2 YNFKEQ. This CDR3 has 16 residues. Trimming cost V 1 base and J 3 bases; bases outside gene matches: 6.

As to this clone: A junction boundary mismatches the germline segment, possibly from a read error. The J gene is TRBJ2-3, the V gene TRBV29-1, with D possibly matching TRBD1 (5 bases). CDR3 length equals 13 residues. Germline CDR1 and CDR2: SQVTM and ANQGSEA. The CDR3 is CSVEGSGPDTQYF. The CDR3 DNA reads as TGCAGCGTCGAAGGATCAGGGCCAGATACGCAGTATTTT.

This clone was picked up one time. The V and J genes are TRBV11-2 and TRBJ2-3; tentative D call: TRBD1 (5 bases). Trimming cost V 5 bases and J 5 bases, with 20 bases left between them. The germline gives CDR1 SGHAT, CDR2 FQNNGV. This CDR3 has 16 amino acids. The CDR3 DNA follows: TGTGCCAGCAGCATGCAGGGTAACAAGTTCAGAGATACGCAGTATTTT. Translation: CASSMQGNKFRDTQYF.

The chain joins TRBV27 to TRBJ2-7; the match to TRBD1 covers 7 bases. Germline-derived CDR1 and CDR2 are MNHEY and SMNVEV (reference sequence). This CDR3 is 13 amino acids long. V lost 0 bases to trimming and J lost 7 bases; unmatched junction nucleotides: 3. CDR3 region: CASSLSVDREQYF. CDR3 bases: TGTGCCAGCAGTTTATCGGTGGACAGGGAGCAGTACTTC.

V gene TRBV7-9 combines with J gene TRBJ2-7; 10 bases map to TRBD1. The V and J ends lost 4 bases and 3 bases, in that order; junction bases with no gene match: 6. From germline, CDR1 is SEHNR and CDR2 FQNEAQ (reference sequence). CDR3 length: 15 residues. CDR3 amino acids: CASSWGQGKYYEQYF. CDR3 sequence (DNA): TGTGCCAGCAGCTGGGGACAGGGGAAGTACTACGAGCAGTACTTC.

This sequence joins TRBV6-6 and TRBJ1-5; D might be TRBD1 (5 bases). The CDR3 is made up of 16 amino acids. Germline V lookup: CDR1 MNHNY, CDR2 SVGAGI (reference sequence). Deletions cut 2 bases from V and 6 bases from J, with 17 bases between. The CDR3 sequence: CASSYLQGSGGQPQHF. For the CDR3, the DNA is TGTGCCAGCAGTTACCTCCAGGGAAGCGGGGGTCAGCCCCAGCATTTT.